This entry describes one T cell receptor beta chain. The antigen remains undetermined. This specimen belongs to a study of response to subunit inactivated influenza vaccine. Study-level points and caveats: Authors suggested seasonal influenza vaccinations each recruit few new T cells.

The V gene's germline CDR1 is MGHRA and CDR2 YSYEKL. The V gene end was trimmed by 4 bases and the J gene end by 4 bases; junction bases not matched to a gene: 10. This CDR3 comprises 18 residues. TCRdb reprocessed the RT-PCR reads via MiXCR and lists one record per CDR3 protein. The sample has about 700,000 distinct CDR3 sequences, over 11% seen once. This sample comprised PBMCs from blood, obtained 14 to 15 days before vaccination. The chain joins TRBV4-1 to TRBJ2-3; the match to TRBD2 covers 14 bases. This receptor was obtained from a man aged 50 or older who received an inactivated influenza vaccine. CDR3 region: CASSRIRLAGGPPDTQYF. The CDR3 coding sequence is TGCGCCAGCAGCCGAATACGACTAGCGGGGGGGCCTCCAGATACGCAGTATTTT.